Below, one TCR beta chain is given with its context. These data come from a study of blood T cell repertoires in COVID-19. Turning to the study itself: Acute and convalescent COVID-19 specimens originated in the United States, Italy and Spain. The cDNA or gDNA used as material had been derived from T cells, B-cell-depleted T cells, or PBMCs.

As originally analysed: Reference gene primer amplification gave nucleated cell count estimates. Clones were sequenced by immunoSEQ multiplex PCR, and TCRdb holds only the in-frame ones, with some missing. V and J calls and clone size are given by that table; D and trimming were obtained from the DNA. The table shows some 150,000 clones, with more than 70% occurring only once. The CDR3 has 14 amino acids. Germline loops: CDR1 SGHTA, CDR2 FQGNSA. V lost 4 bases and J lost 8, with 15 bases in between. The clonotype originates from a human donor in a cohort sampled during active COVID-19. The sample consisted of peripheral blood. The chain has TRBV7-2 and TRBJ2-1; TRBD2 is a possible D gene (5 bases). CDR3 protein: CASSSTRGRHEQFF. The DNA of the CDR3 is TGTGCCAGCAGCTCTACTAGAGGGCGCCATGAGCAGTTCTTC.